Detailed here is one TCR beta chain. The data belong to a study of OX40 agonist ivuxolimab in advanced cancers. Repertoires were generated with immunoSEQ multiplex PCR, while TCRdb's copy carries only in-frame clones and drops some. Among approximately 94,000 clones listed, about 91% were seen once. CDR3 length: 14 amino acids. Trimming removed 2 bases from V and 7 bases from J, with 14 bases in between. Germline V gives CDR1 SGHTA, CDR2 FQGTGA. The source material was CD4+ or CD8+ T cells sorted from blood, sampled in a trial of the OX40 agonist ivuxolimab. The receptor's source is an adult with an advanced solid tumor such as melanoma, head and neck, liver or kidney cancer. This chain joins TRBV7-3 and TRBJ1-2; a weak D match, TRBD1 (6 bases). CDR3 amino acids: CASSLGPGGAGYTF. As DNA, the CDR3 is TGTGCCAGCAGCTTAGGCCCGGGGGGCGCTGGCTACACCTTC.